The text below deals with one TCR beta chain. Its antigen is unidentified. The isolated RNA, all of it, was reverse transcribed, so expressed TCRB transcripts were what got sequenced. Sequencing was performed with immunoSEQ multiplex PCR; in TCRdb, only in-frame clones are kept and a portion is missing. The sample yields 310,000 or so clones, approximately 9.9% seen once. The CDR3 contains 16 residues. This record comes from a study of beta chain features in type 1 diabetes. Study findings and constraints: In the patient group, naive, central memory and Treg TCRB repertoires seemed more alike than in the healthy donor group.

This receptor was obtained from a woman aged 25 to 39 in good health. V and J are TRBV21-1 and TRBJ2-1; TRBD1 is taken as the D call from the table, unchecked against the DNA. TRBV21-1 is described as a pseudogene. Sequenced sample: naive CD4+ T cells from blood. CDR3 in amino acids: CASSKAGRPRYNEQFF. The CDR3 DNA follows: TGTGCCAGCAGCAAAGCGGGCAGGCCACGTTACAATGAGCAGTTCTTC.